These 5 T cell receptor beta chains came from one sample sequenced in a study of T cell repertoires in aging, cancer and after chemotherapy. TCR beta rearrangements were amplified from peripheral blood genomic DNA. TRB rearrangements spanning V, D and J were amplified using mixed TRB-A/B primers. TCRdb re-derived calls from the multiplex PCR reads in MiXCR, one entry per CDR3 protein. Among about 4,900 distinct CDR3 sequences listed, 38% were seen once. The specimen was blood. The receptor source for this set is a human donor with a blood cancer.

V gene TRBV18 combines with J gene TRBJ2-5; 8 positions match TRBD2. V trimming: 5 bases; J trimming: 3 bases; junction bases outside the gene matches: 5. The CDR3 has 14 residues. The germline V gene encodes CDR1 KGHSH and CDR2 LQKENI. DNA for the CDR3: TGTGCCAGCTCATCCGGACTAGCAGAAGAGACCCAGTACTTC. Protein: CASSSGLAEETQYF.

The CDR3 here is CASSLPSQGNQPQHF. Written as DNA, the CDR3 is TGTGCCAGCAGTTTACCTTCGCAGGGCAATCAGCCCCAGCATTTT. This chain connects TRBV12-3 or TRBV12-4 to TRBJ1-5; D is uncertain. V shed 2 bases and J shed 2 bases, with 10 bases lying between them. CDR3 size: 15 residues.

This clonotype was counted a few times. The CDR3 protein is CAISSKTGKETQYF. The CDR3 DNA reads as TGTGCCATCAGCTCAAAAACAGGGAAAGAGACCCAGTACTTC. V and J are TRBV10-3 and TRBJ2-5; weak D call: TRBD1 (6 bases). This CDR3 is built from 14 residues. V was cut by 6 bases and J by 3 bases, with 14 bases left in between. From germline, CDR1 is ENHRY and CDR2 SYGVKD.

This chain uses TRBV7-6 with TRBJ1-3; TRBD1 agrees at 7 bases. The CDR3 length is 17 residues. The germline V gene encodes CDR1 SGHVS and CDR2 FNYEAQ. Trimming cost V 2 bases and J 4 bases; bases outside gene matches: 11. CDR3 residues: CASSLPLDRVSGNTIYF. CDR3 bases: TGTGCCAGCAGCTTACCTCTCGACAGGGTATCCGGAAACACCATATATTTT.

The sample holds a few counts of this clonotype. This chain joins TRBV20-1 and TRBJ2-3; 7 nucleotides match TRBD1. CDR1 DFQATT and CDR2 SNEGSKA come from the germline V gene (reference sequence). CDR3 length: 13 amino acids. V shed 7 bases and J 10 bases; nucleotides not matched to a gene: 14. CDR3: CSVSGQRGFAQYF. The DNA of the CDR3 is TGCAGTGTTTCGGGACAGAGAGGTTTTGCGCAGTATTTT.